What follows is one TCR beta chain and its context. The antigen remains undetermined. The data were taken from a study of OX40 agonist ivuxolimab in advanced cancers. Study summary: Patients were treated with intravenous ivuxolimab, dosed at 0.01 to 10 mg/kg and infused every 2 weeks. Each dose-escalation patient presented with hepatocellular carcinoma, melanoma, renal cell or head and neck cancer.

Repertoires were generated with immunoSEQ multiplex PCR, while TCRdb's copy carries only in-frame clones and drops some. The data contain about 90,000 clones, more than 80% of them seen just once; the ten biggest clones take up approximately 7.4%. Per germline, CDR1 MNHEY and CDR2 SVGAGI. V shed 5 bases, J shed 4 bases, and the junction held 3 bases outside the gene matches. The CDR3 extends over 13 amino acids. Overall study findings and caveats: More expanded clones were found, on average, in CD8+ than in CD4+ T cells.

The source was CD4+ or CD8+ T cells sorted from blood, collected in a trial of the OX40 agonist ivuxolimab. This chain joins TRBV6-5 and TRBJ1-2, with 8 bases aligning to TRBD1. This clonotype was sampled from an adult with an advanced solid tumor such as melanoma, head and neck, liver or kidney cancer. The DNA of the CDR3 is TGTGCCAGCAGTCAGGGGACAGGCTATGGCTACACCTTC. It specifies CASSQGTGYGYTF.